This entry is about one T cell receptor (beta chain). Which antigen it targets is not known. Base qualities are not recorded, but no much larger clone differs from it by a single base. The cohort was made up of 500 to 850 healthy bone marrow donors. At the time of sampling, all cohort members were nominally healthy, though unrecorded immune exposures were likely present. The donor was CMV seronegative and was included in the group of 352 seronegative cohort members. A peripheral blood sample was collected from each donor, and TCR beta sequencing was performed on peripheral blood mononuclear cells. Genomic DNA extraction from the blood cell samples was performed with the Qiagen DNeasy Blood Extraction Kit. Preparation of the library involved the immunoSEQ multiplex PCR assay. For the multiplex PCR, a mixture combining 60 forward primers for TCR Vbeta segments and 13 reverse primers for TCR Jbeta segments was used. A multiplex PCR assay on genomic DNA amplified the CDR3 region of rearranged TCR beta genes. The Illumina HiSeq System was used to sequence the amplified TCR beta libraries as 87-base-pair reads. The authors' analysis ran thus. A later analysis tallied 75 million to 95 million unique TCR beta chains across the 666 repertoires, and some 10 million of those chains were shared by two or more donors. Raw reads were error-corrected and collapsed into unique sequences by a nearest-neighbor algorithm in which closely related sequences were merged to remove PCR and sequencing errors. V, D and J gene segments were assigned by aligning CDR3 sequences to IMGT reference sequences. Each retained sequence needed at least a six-nucleotide match to both a V gene segment and a J gene segment. Rearrangements were classified as productive when the CDR3 lacked stop codons and remained in frame with V and J, and all other rearrangements were classified as non-productive. CDR3 was defined according to IMGT convention as the region running from the second conserved V-encoded cysteine to the conserved J-encoded phenylalanine. Sequences without an unambiguous match to a single V gene segment were excluded from the earlier analysis of about 600 of the donors. In an earlier analysis of several hundred of the donors, a V segment was called functional when productive rearrangements were above 56.7%, and segregating when the standard deviation between donors exceeded 5%. A statistical classification framework was built to diagnose cytomegalovirus status from the catalog of TCR beta chain sequences. V and J gene assignment, in a later analysis, came from comparing TCR nucleotide sequences with IMGT/GENE-DB human TR gene sequences. In a later analysis, CDR3 sequences and most-parsimonious VDJ recombination scenarios were assigned using the TCRdist pipeline. A later analysis defined each TCR beta chain by its CDR3 amino acid sequence plus V-gene family, and excluded reads lacking a unique V-gene family. A later analysis removed 592 highly shared, low-generation-probability nucleotide sequences to deal with suspected cross-contamination and a sequencing artifact. A later analysis calculated a clonal expansion index for each public chain from normalized within-repertoire ranks of inferred template counts. Generation probabilities in a later analysis came from a VDJ recombination model fitted to out-of-frame rearrangements, and those results were checked against IGoR. In a later analysis, TCR-TCR, TCR-HLA and TCR-CMV co-occurrence was scored with hypergeometric tests, and a repertoire-size bias correction was applied to TCR pairs. To estimate false discovery rates, a later analysis permuted the HLA or CMV assignments 20 times. A later analysis grouped co-occurring TCRs with DBSCAN, adding TCRdist sequence similarity when clustering within HLA-allele-positive subsets. Repertoires with fewer than 30,000 or more than 120,000 public chains, plus five repertoires with anomalous nucleotide sharing, were excluded from co-occurrence clustering. TCRdb re-hosts the immuneACCESS table, in-frame sequences only. Its copies lack some clones; in the studies checked, an unresolved V gene accounts for under half of them, and the cause for the rest is not known. That table supplies the V and J calls and clone size; D and trimming were determined from the DNA. The sample profile shows more than 95,000 clones; about 81% of them were found once. Clones ranked in the top ten supply 1.3% of the sample.

These data belong to a study of cytomegalovirus exposure and HLA in healthy donors listed by TCRdb under 2017. As for the study more broadly: An earlier analysis of roughly 500 of the donors reported 276 Gb of sequence data and 100 million to 120 million unique TCR beta sequences obtained from some 170 million T cells. A separate validation cohort of roughly 130 different subjects was used in addition to the roughly 640-subject first cohort. Donor age, sex, ethnicity and CMV serostatus were collected together with the repertoire data. To predict cytomegalovirus infection status, the study brought together high-throughput TCR immunosequencing, statistical association of individual TCRs with disease status, and machine learning. Rather than using new phenotypic data, the later analysis identified candidate immune exposures from TCR beta sequences and from how often those sequences occurred across donors. Because of strong linkage in the cohort, a few DR-DQ haplotypes were treated as single units for association and clustering. Among the roughly 390 genotyped donors, approximately 76% belonged to the genetic ancestry cluster associated with self-reported Caucasian donors. The study aimed to test whether cataloging public T cell receptors could reveal signatures of past pathogen exposure. In a later genetic analysis, genome-wide SNP genotypes for about 55% of the roughly 700 donors were used, and that subset was treated as a discovery cohort. An early release covering 500 to 750 HLA-typed donors comprised approximately 300 gigabases of sequencing data and tens of millions of unique TCR sequences. The T cell repertoires of under 700 subjects were profiled by immunosequencing and related to cytomegalovirus serostatus. All discovery cohort repertoires had been generated on a single sequencing platform. A later analysis re-analyzed previously published TCR beta repertoires from approximately 700 donors and added high-resolution HLA genotyping to study TCR occurrence patterns. Typing coverage varied by locus: roughly 629-640 donors for A, B, C, DRB1 and DQB1; more than 500 for DQA1; more than 600 for DPA1; roughly 450 for DPB1. Among roughly 400 genotyped donors of the cohort, an average of around 240,000 unique TCR beta nucleotide sequences was sequenced per donor, of which roughly 17% were non-productive. Both class I and class II loci were covered by HLA typing, at four-digit resolution. In an earlier analysis of 587 of the donors, high-throughput TCR beta sequencing was used to judge whether each TCR beta V gene segment behaved as functional or pseudogenic.

Broader findings and caveats from the paper: Cytomegalovirus status was reported to be diagnosed by the classifier with high specificity and sensitivity in both the original and validation cohorts. Because counts were too low, about 18 rarely observed V segments, including chromosome 9 orphons, were excluded from the earlier analysis of 587 of the donors. Immune exposure information for the cohort was limited to CMV serostatus. When HLA alleles, especially DR and DQ, strongly co-occurred, attributing TCR associations to individual alleles was difficult. Some IMGT-functional V segments, including TRBV6-2 and TRBV6-3, could not be distinguished by the 87-base-pair reads and were therefore excluded. A cluster of highly shared sequence variants was judged likely to be a technical artifact of the sequencing pipeline. The study listed 164 TCR beta chains as associated with cytomegalovirus. A few of the identified cytomegalovirus-associated TCR beta chains were confirmed in vitro to be specific for cytomegalovirus antigens. A further reported finding was that TCR beta sequences accurately predicted the HLA-A and HLA-B alleles for most subjects in the first cohort. In a later analysis, HLA-associated TCR beta chains were found to be more clonally expanded and to have lower generation probabilities than equally common non-associated chains. V-gene and J-gene trimming of TCR beta chains was associated with a missense DCLRE1C variant in a later genetic analysis, and the association was replicated in an independent cohort. Most TCR sequences were observed very rarely across donors, whereas some public TCRs were present in many individuals. According to a later genetic analysis, donors in an Asian-associated ancestry cluster had fewer N-insertions in productive TCRs than the approximately 700-donor mean. In a later analysis, TCR association rates were found to vary across HLA loci, with the most associated TCRs seen for DRB1 alleles and the fewest for HLA-C alleles. In a later analysis, 15,000 to 20,000 TCR beta sequences were associated with specific HLA alleles at a false discovery rate of 0.05. Sequencing depth was assumed to be roughly uniform across donors in the presence/absence analyses, though that assumption may not hold. Because HLA typing was missing for some donors at each locus, association tests included only the typed subset. The authors suggested that the approach could potentially be extended to other disease states and immunological phenotypes. A later analysis found that most CMV-associated TCR beta chains appeared HLA-restricted, with HLA associations seemingly driven largely by CMV exposure. The cohort was sequenced for TCR beta chains only, and without alpha or paired-chain data the features that could be detected were limited. Several of the top co-occurrence clusters appeared to be linked to parvovirus B19, influenza, CMV and Epstein-Barr virus, according to a later analysis. Broadly in line with IMGT annotations, most TCR beta V segments showed up in productive rearrangements about 87% or about 30% of the time in an earlier analysis of 587 of the donors. Linkage disequilibrium might explain the correlated functional status among segregating V segments, but an unknown experimental factor could not be ruled out.

The junction shows trimming of 0 bases on V and 8 bases on J, and the gene matches do not reach 3 bases of it. CDR3 length: 16 amino acids, cysteine to phenylalanine. The entry retains the CDR3 DNA only, 48 bases that are in frame from base 1. The germline V gene sets CDR1 to ENHRY and CDR2 to SYGVKD. The TCR comes from a man aged 25 to 40 in good health and CMV-seronegative. The sample consisted of PBMCs. The sequence joins TRBV10-3 to TRBJ2-1; TRBD2 lines up with 14 middle nucleotides. Here the CDR3 is given as CAISESGTSGRYEQFF. The DNA is TGTGCCATCAGTGAGTCTGGGACTAGCGGGAGATATGAGCAGTTCTTC.